This TCR beta chain was observed in a study of early stage breast cancer tumors. Whole-study results and caveats: Most shared enriched TCRB sequences were commonly generated ones. Compared with adjacent normal breast tissue, tumors showed around 2.7-fold greater T cell density and higher clonality.

There are 15 residues in the CDR3. The germline V gene encodes CDR1 MNHEY and CDR2 SVGAGI. The V gene lost 3 bases and the J gene lost 4 bases, with 13 bases spanning the gap. Measured with immunoSEQ multiplex PCR; TCRdb has only the in-frame clones, and not every one. The profile covers 45,000 to 65,000 clones, with roughly 78% appearing a single time and just under 3.5% taken by the ten largest. Notes on this clone: Its antigen is not known.

The V and J genes are TRBV6-5 and TRBJ2-1; the D call may be TRBD1 or TRBD2 (7 bases each). Sequenced sample: blood. The sequence derives from a person aged 35-55 years with breast cancer. CDR3: CASSYGQGGYNEQFF. The DNA of the CDR3 is TGTGCCAGCAGTTATGGCCAGGGGGGGTACAATGAGCAGTTCTTC.